The T cell receptor (beta chain) under discussion was sequenced for a study of blood T cells in healthy people across ages. Regarding the study as a whole: A strong correlation was found between TCR beta diversity and the percentage of naive T cells. The lack of PBMC sorting stopped any conclusive naive versus antigen-experienced comparison.

The study isolated at least 6.5 million PBMCs from each sample. With each sample, at least 5.5 micrograms of total RNA were extracted. PCR was performed a second time for about 6 to 12 cycles using a sample-barcoded 5' primer and a J-beta primer mix. One entry per CDR3 protein, called by TCRdb with MiXCR from the 5' RACE reads. Counted here are about a million distinct CDR3 sequences, about 44% occurring once; the ten biggest clones make up 10% to 15%. This clonotype was counted only a few times. Its antigen is still unknown. CDR3 length: 17 amino acids. Unmatched junction bases numbered 11, after V lost 3 bases and J lost 5 bases. Germline CDR1 MNHNS, CDR2 SASEGT.

The rearrangement uses TRBV6-1 and TRBJ2-1; 9 bases fit TRBD2. Material for sequencing was blood. The receptor was derived from a man aged 25 to 40 in good health. The CDR3 loop reads CASSDKKRLAVNNEQFF. DNA of the CDR3: TGTGCCAGCAGTGATAAAAAGAGACTAGCGGTCAACAATGAGCAGTTCTTC.